Listed here are 26 T cell receptor beta chains from one sample, sequenced in a study of cytomegalovirus exposure and HLA in healthy donors. PCR was performed using 60 Vbeta and 13 Jbeta primers. Profiling relied on immunoSEQ multiplex PCR, and the TCRdb table lists in-frame clones only, not all of them. Among around 150,000 clones listed, 65% to 80% were seen once. The sample comprised PBMCs. The receptors were gathered from a man aged 35 to 55 in good health and CMV-seronegative.

V gene TRBV18 combines with J gene TRBJ1-1; 8 bases map to TRBD1. The junction had 6 bases not matched to a gene; V was cut back by 2 bases and J by 1 base. The CDR3 contains 16 residues. Germline V gene lookup returns CDR1 KGHSH and CDR2 LQKENI. CDR3 sequence: CASSPTPQGANTEAFF. In nucleotides, the CDR3 is TGTGCCAGCTCACCAACGCCCCAGGGGGCGAACACTGAAGCTTTCTTT.

V is TRBV2 and J is TRBJ1-2; D remains unclear. V dropped 3 bases and J dropped 8 bases, with 10 bases sitting between them. The CDR3 is 12 residues long. Germline values: CDR1 SNHLY, CDR2 FYNNEI. Here the CDR3 DNA reads TGTGCCAGCAGTGACGCGGGTGCGGGCTACACCTTC. The encoded protein is CASSDAGAGYTF.

The genes are TRBV27 and TRBJ2-2; D is possibly TRBD2 (6 bases). V was pared by 3 bases and J by 6 bases, with 8 bases between. Germline V gene sequence: CDR1 MNHEY, CDR2 SMNVEV (reference sequence). The CDR3 length is 13 residues. This chain's CDR3 is CASSLEGAGELFF. The CDR3 nucleotides are TGTGCCAGCAGTTTGGAGGGAGCCGGGGAGCTGTTTTTT.

The rearrangement links TRBV4-1 to TRBJ2-1; weak D call: TRBD2 (6 bases). From germline, CDR1 is MGHRA and CDR2 YSYEKL. V was cut by 0 bases and J by 8 bases, with 17 bases left in between. CDR3 length equals 16 residues. This CDR3 is CASSQESGRTGDEQFF. CDR3 nucleotide sequence: TGCGCCAGCAGCCAAGAATCGGGGAGGACCGGGGATGAGCAGTTCTTC.

The gene calls are TRBV5-1 and TRBJ1-5, with TRBD1 matching 7 bases. The ends lost 8 bases at V and 2 bases at J; junction bases unmatched: 10. Per the germline V gene, CDR1 is SGHRS and CDR2 is YFSETQ. The CDR3 has 15 residues. The DNA of the CDR3 is TGCGCCAGTAAGACAGGGTTGGGAGGCAATCAGCCCCAGCATTTT. Translation gives CASKTGLGGNQPQHF.

The V gene is TRBV7-6, the J gene TRBJ2-3; D remains unclear. From germline, CDR1 is SGHVS and CDR2 FNYEAQ. This CDR3 region has 14 residues. V dropped 0 bases and J dropped 10 bases, with 14 bases sitting between them. The CDR3 DNA reads TGTGCCAGCAGCTTAGCGAACAGCCCCTCTTCGCAGTATTTT. Translation gives CASSLANSPSSQYF.

The rearrangement links TRBV28 to TRBJ2-7, with 8 bases lining up with TRBD1. V was pared by 6 bases and J by 4 bases, with 8 bases of the junction left unmatched. The germline gives CDR1 MDHEN, CDR2 SYDVKM. The CDR3 covers 14 residues. The CDR3 DNA reads TGTGCCAGCAGCCGGGGACAGGTACGTTACGAGCAGTACTTC. Its translation is CASSRGQVRYEQYF.

This chain uses TRBV6-5 with TRBJ1-1; 8 bases map to TRBD1. V trimming: 0 bases; J trimming: 4 bases; junction bases outside the gene matches: 4. The CDR3 extends over 15 amino acids. CDR1 MNHEY and CDR2 SVGAGI come from the germline V gene. The DNA for the CDR3 is TGTGCCAGCAGTTACTCTGGACAGGGTGTCACTGAAGCTTTCTTT. This translates into CASSYSGQGVTEAFF.

The CDR3 region has the DNA TGTGCCAGCAGCTTTGCGGGACAGGGCGATGGCTACACCTTC. It is translated as CASSFAGQGDGYTF. V gene TRBV7-9 combines with J gene TRBJ1-2; 9 nucleotides align to TRBD1. The J segment lost 6 bases and the V segment lost 3 bases, leaving 5 bases of the junction unmatched. CDR3 length: 14 amino acids. CDR1 and CDR2 (germline): SEHNR, FQNEAQ (reference sequence).

This clone was recorded a few times. The rearrangement links TRBV7-3 to TRBJ2-5, with TRBD1 matching over 8 bases. The junction had 8 bases not matched to a gene; V was cut back by 5 bases and J by 3 bases. The CDR3 runs to 15 residues. CDR1 is SGHTA, CDR2 FQGTGA, per germline. For the CDR3, the DNA is TGTGCCAGCAGCCCCCGGACAGGGAAAGAAGAGACCCAGTACTTC. Its translation: CASSPRTGKEETQYF. The full variable domain, with the rest looked up from reference TRBV7-3 and TRBJ2-5, is GAGVSQTPSNKVTEKGKYVELRCDPISGHTALYWYRQSLGQGPEFLIYFQGTGAADDSGLPNDRFFAVRPEGSVSTLKIQRTERGDSAVYLCASSPRTGKEETQYFGPGTRLLVL.

This sequence joins TRBV4-2 and TRBJ2-5, with 9 bases matching TRBD2. The CDR3 runs to 14 residues. Germline V CDR1 and CDR2: LGHNA, YNFKEQ. V lost 4 bases and J lost 7; bases outside the gene matches: 7. The CDR3: CASSPVAGEGTQYF. The DNA for the CDR3 is TGTGCCAGCAGCCCCGTAGCGGGGGAGGGGACCCAGTACTTC.

V usage is TRBV30 and J usage is TRBJ2-7; 9 positions agree with TRBD1. The V gene end was trimmed by 6 bases and the J gene end by 4 bases; junction bases not matched to a gene: 4. The germline V gene has CDR1 GTSNPN and CDR2 SVGIG (reference sequence). The CDR3 spans 12 residues. The CDR3 nucleotides read TGTGCCTGCACAGGGGGCTTGTACGAGCAGTACTTC. The encoded protein is CACTGGLYEQYF. The whole variable domain, remainder taken from reference TRBV30 and TRBJ2-7, is SQTIHQWPATLVQPVGSPLSLECTVEGTSNPNLYWYRQAAGRGLQLLFYSVGIGQISSEVPQNLSASRPQDRQFILSSKKLLLSDSGFYLCACTGGLYEQYFGPGTRLTVT.

The rearrangement links TRBV7-2 to TRBJ2-5, with no clear D. In germline, CDR1 is SGHTA, CDR2 FQGNSA. Trimming removed 3 bases at V and 2 bases at J, with 7 bases between. The CDR3 consists of 13 residues. The CDR3 reads CASSFYTQETQYF. CDR3 nucleotides: TGTGCCAGCAGCTTTTACACGCAAGAGACCCAGTACTTC.

Concerning this clone itself: The junction departs from the called germline gene at one end, perhaps through a read error. V gene TRBV5-6 combines with J gene TRBJ1-2; 9 bases line up with TRBD1. This CDR3 contains 14 residues. Germline CDR1 is SGHDT and CDR2 is YYEEEE. CDR3 sequence (DNA): TGTGCCGGCAGGCCAACAGGGGGCGAAAATGGCTACACCTTC. Amino acids: CAGRPTGGENGYTF.

The chain employs TRBV5-6 and TRBJ1-1; D remains unclear. The CDR3 is 16 residues long. The V gene's germline CDR1 is SGHDT and CDR2 YYEEEE. With 1 base removed from V and 3 bases from J, the gap between germline ends came to 16 bases. CDR3 bases: TGTGCCAGCAGCTTGTTGGGCCAGGTGGGTGACACTGAAGCTTTCTTT. Amino acid sequence: CASSLLGQVGDTEAFF.

Only one count was recorded for this clone. This chain links TRBV28 with TRBJ1-2, with 7 bases identical to TRBD1. V lost 10 bases, J lost 8 bases, and 13 bases stayed unmatched. The germline V gene has CDR1 MDHEN and CDR2 SYDVKM. The CDR3 extends over 13 amino acids. DNA of the CDR3: TGTGCCACCAGAGGGACGGAGGGGGCCGGCTACACCTTC. It encodes CATRGTEGAGYTF.

V usage is TRBV7-9 and J usage is TRBJ2-1; TRBD2 might be the D (5 bases). The CDR3 totals 16 residues. Per the germline V gene, CDR1 is SEHNR and CDR2 is FQNEAQ (reference sequence). V shed 3 bases and J shed 0 bases, with 12 bases lying between them. CDR3: CASSLTTTSSYNEQFF. For the CDR3, the DNA is TGTGCCAGCAGCTTGACGACTACCAGCTCCTACAATGAGCAGTTCTTC.

The DNA of the CDR3 is TGTGCCAGCAGAGGGACAGCGTTTGCAACTAATGAAAAACTGTTTTTT. This codes for CASRGTAFATNEKLFF. This rearrangement joins TRBV27 to TRBJ1-4; 7 bases match TRBD1. V was clipped by 6 bases and J by 0 bases; unmatched bases: 7. Germline CDR1 MNHEY, CDR2 SMNVEV (reference sequence). CDR3 length: 16 amino acids.

The rearrangement joins TRBV7-3 to TRBJ1-1; the D gene is possibly TRBD1 (5 bases). The CDR3 spans 15 residues. The germline V gene has CDR1 SGHTA and CDR2 FQGTGA. V gave up 2 bases and J gave up 1 base, with 11 bases separating them. The CDR3 region has the DNA TGTGCCAGCAGCTTAGGTCAGGGATCGAACACTGAAGCTTTCTTT. Amino acid sequence: CASSLGQGSNTEAFF. Variable domain in full (rest from reference TRBV7-3 and TRBJ1-1): GAGVSQTPSNKVTEKGKYVELRCDPISGHTALYWYRQSLGQGPEFLIYFQGTGAADDSGLPNDRFFAVRPEGSVSTLKIQRTERGDSAVYLCASSLGQGSNTEAFFGQGTRLTVV.

This clone was recorded at least ten times. Other nucleotide sequences in the sample specify the same CDR3. V gene TRBV5-5 combines with J gene TRBJ1-6; the D gene is possibly TRBD1 (6 bases). The V end was cut by 7 bases, the J end by 3 bases, with 8 bases between. Germline values: CDR1 SGHKS, CDR2 YYEKEE (reference sequence). The CDR3 is 13 amino acids. CDR3 protein: CASATGYNSPLHF. CDR3 coding DNA: TGTGCCAGCGCGACAGGCTATAATTCACCCCTCCACTTT.

This clone was picked up a small number of times. The chain is built from TRBV19 and TRBJ1-6, with TRBD1 matching 8 bases. Germline V gene lookup returns CDR1 LNHDA and CDR2 SQIVND (reference sequence). The CDR3 loop spans 14 amino acids. Germline trimming cut 9 bases from V and 7 bases from J; bases unmatched to any gene: 8. The CDR3 coding sequence is TGTGCCAGCCAGAACAGGGGGGGAAATTCACCCCTCCACTTT. Protein product: CASQNRGGNSPLHF.

The V call is TRBV9, the J call TRBJ2-7; TRBD1 aligns across 10 bases. With 0 bases clipped from V and 1 base from J, the junction kept 1 base outside the gene matches. Germline V gene lookup returns CDR1 SGDLS and CDR2 YYNGEE. The CDR3 sequence is 15 residues long. DNA of the CDR3: TGTGCCAGCAGCGTAGAGGGACAGGGGTCCTACGAGCAGTACTTC. Protein: CASSVEGQGSYEQYF.

This chain connects TRBV5-1 to TRBJ2-5, with TRBD2 matching over 7 bases. This CDR3 has 14 residues. V lost 5 bases, J lost 4 bases, and 8 bases stayed unmatched. Germline values: CDR1 SGHRS, CDR2 YFSETQ. The CDR3 spells CASRSGAVTETQYF. CDR3 nucleotide sequence: TGCGCCAGCAGAAGCGGGGCAGTGACAGAGACCCAGTACTTC.

V gene TRBV5-1 combines with J gene TRBJ2-1; 8 positions agree with TRBD2. The CDR3 is 14 amino acids. CDR1 is SGHRS, CDR2 YFSETQ, per germline. J gave up 9 bases and V 2 bases, and 7 bases lay outside the gene matches. The CDR3 protein is CASSFTLAGIEQFF. The CDR3 nucleotides read TGCGCCAGCAGCTTTACGTTAGCGGGGATTGAGCAGTTCTTC. The full variable domain, completed using reference TRBV5-1 and TRBJ2-1, is KAGVTQTPRYLIKTRGQQVTLSCSPISGHRSVSWYQQTPGQGLQFLFEYFSETQRNKGNFPGRFSGRQFSNSRSEMNVSTLELGDSALYLCASSFTLAGIEQFFGPGTRLTVL.

The rearrangement uses TRBV11-2 and TRBJ2-3, with TRBD1 identical over 8 bases. Looked up from germline, CDR1 is SGHAT and CDR2 is FQNNGV. The CDR3 is 15 residues long. Trimming took 5 bases from V and 1 from J; bases not matched to a gene: 5. CDR3: CASSPRGLGTDTQYF. In DNA form, the CDR3 reads TGTGCCAGCAGCCCCAGGGGGCTCGGCACAGATACGCAGTATTTT.

The chain couples TRBV5-1 to TRBJ2-2; tentative D call: TRBD1 (5 bases). The CDR3 is made up of 14 amino acids. Between the trimmed V and J ends, which lost 6 bases and 0 bases, there was a span of 9 bases. Germline V gene sequence: CDR1 SGHRS, CDR2 YFSETQ. For the CDR3, the DNA is TGCGCCAGCACAAGGGGCCCGAACACCGGGGAGCTGTTTTTT. It translates to CASTRGPNTGELFF.